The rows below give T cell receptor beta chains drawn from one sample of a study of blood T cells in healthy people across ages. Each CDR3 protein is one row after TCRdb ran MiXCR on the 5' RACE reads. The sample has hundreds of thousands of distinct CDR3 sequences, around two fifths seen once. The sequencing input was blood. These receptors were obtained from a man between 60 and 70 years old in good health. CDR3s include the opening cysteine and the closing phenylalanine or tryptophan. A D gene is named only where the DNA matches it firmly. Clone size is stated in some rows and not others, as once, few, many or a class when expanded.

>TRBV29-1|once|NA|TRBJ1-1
CSVYSGGDRGTEAFF
TGCAGCGTTTATTCGGGGGGGGACCGAGGCACTGAAGCTTTCTTT
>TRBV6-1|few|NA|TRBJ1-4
CASRKQDEKLFF
TGTGCCAGCAGGAAACAGGATGAAAAACTGTTTTTT
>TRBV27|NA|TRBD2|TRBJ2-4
CASSGGLAKNIQYF
TGTGCCAGTAGCGGGGGCCTAGCCAAAAACATTCAGTACTTC
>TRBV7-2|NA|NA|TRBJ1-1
CASSLLGVAEAFF
TGTGCCAGCAGCTTATTGGGGGTGGCTGAAGCTTTCTTT
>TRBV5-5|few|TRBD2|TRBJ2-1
CASSPGLAGGAYNEQFF
TGTGCCAGCAGCCCGGGACTAGCGGGGGGGGCTTACAATGAGCAGTTCTTC
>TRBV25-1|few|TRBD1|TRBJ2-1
CASSDPGQGDYNEQFF
TGTGCCAGCAGTGACCCGGGACAGGGGGACTACAATGAGCAGTTCTTC
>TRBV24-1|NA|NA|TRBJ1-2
CATSEGNYNYGYTF
TGTGCCACCAGTGAAGGGAATTATAACTATGGCTACACCTTC
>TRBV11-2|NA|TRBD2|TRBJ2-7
CASSSGGDLYEQYF
TGTGCCAGCAGCTCGGGGGGGGATCTCTACGAGCAGTACTTC
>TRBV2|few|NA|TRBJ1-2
CASRWNRVAENYTF
TGTGCCAGCAGATGGAACAGGGTGGCGGAAAACTACACCTTC
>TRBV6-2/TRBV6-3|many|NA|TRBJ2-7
CASSYGISYEQYF
TGTGCCAGCAGTTACGGGATCTCCTACGAGCAGTACTTC
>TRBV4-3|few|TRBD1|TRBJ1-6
CASSQVRGPVNSPLHF
TGCGCCAGTAGCCAAGTGAGGGGGCCCGTTAATTCACCCCTCCACTTT
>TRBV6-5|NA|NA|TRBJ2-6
CASSYTILDSPGANVLTF
TGTGCCAGCAGTTACACTATTCTGGACTCCCCTGGGGCCAACGTCCTGACTTTC
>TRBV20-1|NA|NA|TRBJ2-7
CSASLAPSSYEQYF
TGCAGTGCTAGTTTGGCCCCGAGCTCCTACGAGCAGTACTTC
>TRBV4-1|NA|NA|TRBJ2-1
CASSHFDDNEQFF
TGCGCCAGCAGCCACTTCGATGACAATGAGCAGTTCTTC
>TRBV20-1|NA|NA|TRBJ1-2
CSAPNVGYSYTF
TGCAGCGCCCCGAACGTGGGCTATAGCTACACCTTC
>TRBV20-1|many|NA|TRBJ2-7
CSARDVLGDPYEQYF
TGCAGTGCTAGAGATGTACTAGGGGACCCGTACGAGCAGTACTTC
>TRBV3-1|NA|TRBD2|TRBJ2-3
CASSPLPAGDTDTQYF
TGTGCCAGCAGCCCCCTCCCAGCGGGGGACACAGATACGCAGTATTTT
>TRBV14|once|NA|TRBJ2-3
CASSPGLPVTVTQYF
TGTGCCAGCAGCCCGGGACTCCCGGTCACAGTTACGCAGTATTTT